The 24 T cell receptor beta chains given below trace back to one sample, sequenced in a study of blood T cells in healthy people across ages. Using a J-beta primer mix together with a sample-barcoded 5' primer, a second PCR was run for 7 to 11 cycles. In TCRdb, the 5' RACE reads were re-called with MiXCR into one record per CDR3 protein. The sample lists hundreds of thousands of distinct CDR3 sequences, around 62% seen once, with approximately 30% in the top ten. Sequenced sample: blood. These receptors were taken from a man aged 30-40 years in good health.

A few counts support this clonotype. The chain recombines TRBV7-8 with TRBJ1-5; 8 nucleotides align to TRBD1. Trimming cost V 4 bases and J 0 bases; bases outside gene matches: 5. This CDR3 has 16 amino acids. The germline V gene encodes CDR1 SGHVS and CDR2 FQNEAQ. The CDR3 DNA is TGTGCCAGCAGCTCAGGGGGCAGAGTTAGCAATCAGCCCCAGCATTTT. Translating it yields CASSSGGRVSNQPQHF.

V and J are TRBV7-2 and TRBJ1-6; D uncertain. In germline, CDR1 is SGHTA, CDR2 FQGNSA. This CDR3 has 15 residues. The germline V and J ends were trimmed by 3 bases and 9 bases, with 15 bases remaining between them. This CDR3 reads CASSFNRLGGSPLHF. CDR3 DNA: TGTGCCAGCAGCTTTAATAGATTAGGAGGTTCACCCCTCCACTTT.

The chain carries TRBV7-9 and TRBJ2-4; D may be TRBD2 (6 bases). The J call is in doubt because the DNA end fits TRBJ2-7 better. The CDR3 length is 14 residues. Germline V CDR1 and CDR2: SEHNR, FQNEAQ (reference sequence). The chain's CDR3 is CASSGRVAAHEQYF. CDR3 DNA sequence: TGTGCCAGCAGCGGGAGAGTAGCGGCCCACGAGCAGTACTTC.

This clonotype was seen a few times. The chain links TRBV4-1 to TRBJ2-6; D is unclear. V was shortened by 1 base and J by 2 bases, with 6 bases between the two germline ends. Germline lookup yields CDR1 MGHRA and CDR2 YSYEKL. The CDR3 has 15 amino acids. In nucleotides, the CDR3 is TGCGCCAGCAGCCAAGCTCCTCCTGGGGCCAACGTCCTGACTTTC. Translated: CASSQAPPGANVLTF.

The chain has TRBV6-6 and TRBJ1-2, with 9 bases matching TRBD1. V was pared by 2 bases and J by 6 bases, with 7 bases of the junction left unmatched. This CDR3 spans 15 amino acids. From germline, CDR1 is MNHNY and CDR2 SVGAGI (reference sequence). The CDR3 region has the DNA TGTGCCAGCAGTTACCCTCCGGGACAGGGAGATGGCTACACCTTC. Translated, it gives CASSYPPGQGDGYTF.

The rearrangement links TRBV4-1 to TRBJ1-5, with D possibly matching TRBD1 (6 bases). Trimming removed 0 bases at V and 11 bases at J, with 14 bases between. This CDR3 comprises 14 residues. From germline, CDR1 is MGHRA and CDR2 YSYEKL. This CDR3 is CASSQEGHLTAQHF. CDR3 in DNA: TGCGCCAGCAGCCAAGAGGGACACCTTACGGCCCAGCATTTT.

This clonotype was detected only once. One end of the junction varies from germline; a read error may be responsible. This rearrangement joins TRBV5-1 to TRBJ1-6; weak D call: TRBD1 (6 bases). Germline V lookup: CDR1 SGHRS, CDR2 YFSETQ. This CDR3 spans 15 amino acids. The CDR3 region is CASTLGGRGDSPLHF. CDR3 DNA sequence: TGCGCCAGCACCTTGGGTGGCAGGGGCGATTCACCCCTCCACTTT.

This chain connects TRBV7-2 to TRBJ2-5, with D possibly matching TRBD1 (5 bases). V lost 4 bases to trimming and J lost 3 bases, with 12 bases between them. Germline V CDR1 and CDR2: SGHTA, FQGNSA. The CDR3 contains 14 residues. CDR3 in DNA: TGTGCCAGCAGCTATCAGGGTAGAGAAGAGACCCAGTACTTC. This sequence encodes CASSYQGREETQYF. Using reference TRBV7-2 and TRBJ2-5 for the parts outside the CDR3, the full variable domain is GAGVSQSPSNKVTEKGKDVELRCDPISGHTALYWYRQSLGQGLEFLIYFQGNSAPDKSGLPSDRFSAERTGGSVSTLTIQRTQQEDSAVYLCASSYQGREETQYFGPGTRLLVL.

The chain has TRBV12-3 or TRBV12-4 and TRBJ2-1, with D perhaps given as TRBD1 or TRBD2 (6 bases each). The V and J ends lost 6 bases and 5 bases respectively, with 11 bases between them. The length of the CDR3 is 13 residues. This CDR3 reads CASRQGGDNEQFF. Written as DNA, the CDR3 is TGTGCCAGCAGACAGGGCGGGGACAATGAGCAGTTCTTC.

V gene TRBV20-1 combines with J gene TRBJ2-7; the D call may be TRBD1 or TRBD2 (5 bases each). The CDR3 is 13 amino acids. Germline CDR1 reads DFQATT; CDR2 reads SNEGSKA (reference sequence). Trimming took 3 bases from V and 7 from J, leaving 16 bases between them. The CDR3 loop reads CSASRDPQAEQYF. The CDR3 DNA follows: TGCAGTGCTAGCCGGGACCCACAGGCTGAGCAGTACTTC.

The chain is built from TRBV7-9 and TRBJ1-5; D remains unclear. The V end lost 4 bases, the J end lost 3 bases, and 13 bases lay between the germline ends. The CDR3 length is 15 residues. CDR1 is SEHNR, CDR2 FQNEAQ, per germline (reference sequence). CDR3 sequence reads: CASSSGWDANQPQHF. The CDR3, as DNA: TGTGCCAGCAGCTCCGGGTGGGATGCCAATCAGCCCCAGCATTTT.

V and J are TRBV7-3 and TRBJ2-1, with 15 bases identical to TRBD2. Germline CDR1 and CDR2: SGHTA and FQGTGA. The CDR3 contains 18 residues. V lost 5 bases to trimming and J lost 2 bases; unmatched junction nucleotides: 7. The CDR3 is CASSLGLAGGLPYNEQFF. The DNA of the CDR3 is TGTGCCAGCAGCCTGGGACTAGCGGGGGGACTTCCCTACAATGAGCAGTTCTTC.

The chain couples TRBV18 to TRBJ2-3, with D unresolved. Germline assignment: CDR1 KGHSH and CDR2 LQKENI. With 2 bases removed from V and 2 bases from J, the gap between germline ends came to 11 bases. The CDR3 is 15 amino acids. The CDR3 DNA reads TGTGCCAGCTCACCAGGCAAGGATATCACAGATACGCAGTATTTT. Translating gives CASSPGKDITDTQYF.

The chain couples TRBV7-8 to TRBJ2-6; D is unclear. There are 16 residues in the CDR3. The V gene's germline CDR1 is SGHVS and CDR2 FQNEAQ. The ends were cut back, 6 bases at V and 2 bases at J, with 14 bases in the middle. The CDR3 DNA reads TGTGCCAGCAGGCAACAAGGATGGGCTGGGGCCAACGTCCTGACTTTC. Translating it yields CASRQQGWAGANVLTF.

J is TRBJ2-5 and V is TRBV20-1, with D uncertain. Germline CDR1 and CDR2: DFQATT and SNEGSKA (reference sequence). The V end lost 0 bases, the J end lost 3 bases, and 5 bases lay between the germline ends. The CDR3 is made up of 12 amino acids. The CDR3 sequence is CSAREGKETQYF. Written as DNA, the CDR3 is TGCAGTGCTAGAGAGGGAAAAGAGACCCAGTACTTC.

This clonotype was observed a handful of times. The chain has TRBV7-9 and TRBJ1-2; D call uncertain. The germline V and J ends were trimmed by 1 base and 3 bases, with 12 bases remaining between them. The germline V gene encodes CDR1 SEHNR and CDR2 FQNEAQ (reference sequence). The length of the CDR3 is 15 residues. The CDR3 coding sequence is TGTGCCAGCAGCTTAGAAGGGTTGACCGACTATGGCTACACCTTC. It translates to CASSLEGLTDYGYTF. Full variable domain (remainder filled in from reference TRBV7-9 and TRBJ1-2): DTGVSQNPRHKITKRGQNVTFRCDPISEHNRLYWYRQTLGQGPEFLTYFQNEAQLEKSRLLSDRFSAERPKGSFSTLEIQRTEQGDSAMYLCASSLEGLTDYGYTFGSGTRLTVV.

This clonotype has only a few counts. V and J are TRBV6-2 or TRBV6-3 and TRBJ2-1, with 7 nucleotides matching TRBD1. The CDR3 has 13 amino acids. With V trimmed by 6 bases and J by 8 bases, 7 bases remained unmatched. CDR1 is MNHEY and CDR2 is SVGEGT in the germline V gene. The CDR3 DNA reads as TGTGCCAGCAGGATAACTACAGGGGATGAGCAGTTCTTC. Translated: CASRITTGDEQFF.

This chain joins TRBV7-2 and TRBJ2-1; 10 bases line up with TRBD1. Germline CDR1 and CDR2: SGHTA and FQGNSA. This CDR3 is 15 amino acids long. V shed 2 bases and J 6 bases; nucleotides not matched to a gene: 4. The CDR3: CASSLTGTGANEQFF. CDR3 coding DNA: TGTGCCAGCAGCTTAACCGGGACAGGGGCCAATGAGCAGTTCTTC.

In its sample, this clonotype was seen once. The V call is TRBV3-1, the J call TRBJ2-3, with D unresolved. CDR1 and CDR2 from the germline V gene are LGHDT and YNNKEL (reference sequence). V lost 3 bases to trimming and J lost 6 bases, with 7 bases between them. The CDR3 spans 12 residues. The CDR3 region is CASSHDSDTQYF. The CDR3, as DNA: TGTGCCAGCAGCCACGACTCTGATACGCAGTATTTT.

The chain recombines TRBV7-9 with TRBJ2-1; 10 nucleotides line up with TRBD2. There are 15 residues in the CDR3. CDR1 and CDR2 from the germline V gene are SEHNR and FQNEAQ (reference sequence). Trimming at V came to 2 bases and at J to 4 bases, leaving 2 bases not matched to a gene. This CDR3 reads CASSLRTSGYNEQFF. The CDR3 nucleotides are TGTGCCAGCAGCTTAAGGACTAGCGGTTACAATGAGCAGTTCTTC.

The chain is built from TRBV20-1 and TRBJ1-5; no reliable D call. V was cut by 1 base and J by 7 bases, with 14 bases left in between. The germline V gene has CDR1 DFQATT and CDR2 SNEGSKA (reference sequence). The CDR3 has 14 amino acids. The CDR3 DNA follows: TGCAGTGCTAGAGCACGGGCCTCCGGGCAGCCCCAGCATTTT. This encodes CSARARASGQPQHF.

The genes are TRBV20-1 and TRBJ2-3, with unresolved D. CDR3 length: 12 residues. Trimming stripped 3 bases from V and 5 bases from J, with 9 bases between. Germline loops: CDR1 DFQATT, CDR2 SNEGSKA (reference sequence). The CDR3 region has the DNA TGCAGTGCTAGGCCCCTTATAGATACGCAGTATTTT. This gives the protein CSARPLIDTQYF.

In its sample, this clonotype was seen a few times. The chain is built from TRBV7-9 and TRBJ2-7; no reliable D call. Trimming took 2 bases from V and 3 from J, leaving 8 bases between them. CDR3 length: 13 amino acids. The germline V gene has CDR1 SEHNR and CDR2 FQNEAQ (reference sequence). The DNA for the CDR3 is TGTGCCAGCAGCTTAATGGCAGGCTACGAGCAGTACTTC. Its translation: CASSLMAGYEQYF.

This sequence joins TRBV7-2 and TRBJ2-7, with D possibly matching TRBD1 (5 bases). The germline V gene encodes CDR1 SGHTA and CDR2 FQGNSA. The V gene lost 3 bases and the J gene lost 7 bases, with 13 bases spanning the gap. This CDR3 has 13 residues. The CDR3 region has the DNA TGTGCCAGCAGCTTTTACCTGGACAATGAGCAGTACTTC. Translation: CASSFYLDNEQYF.